These 24 T cell receptor beta chains came from one sample sequenced in a study of vaccination and CD4 T cells after COVID-19. With the Oncomine TCR Beta short-read assay, DNA from cultured CD4+ T cells was sequenced. TCRdb passed the PCR reads through MiXCR, listing each CDR3 protein once. The top ten clones hold about 12% of a sample with around 12,000 distinct CDR3 sequences, less than 70% of them seen once. Their antigens remain unidentified. As to treatment: roughly 11-day PBMC culture with coronavirus spike peptide pools or control peptides (ViraFEST assay). The sequenced material came from CD4+ T cells from blood, cultured in vitro. These receptors all come from a human donor who had recovered from COVID-19.

The sample holds a few counts of this clonotype. In nucleotides, the CDR3 is TGTGCCAGTCGGCTGACAGACTCCTCTGGGGCCAACGTCCTGACTTTC. This gives the protein CASRLTDSSGANVLTF. The J gene is TRBJ2-6, the V gene TRBV2; possibly TRBD1 for D (5 bases). Trimming pared 9 bases from V and 0 bases from J, leaving 15 bases between. The germline CDR1 and CDR2 sequences are SNHLY and FYNNEI. This CDR3 has 16 amino acids.

The genes are TRBV20-1 and TRBJ2-1, with 13 bases lining up with TRBD2. CDR1 and CDR2 from the germline V gene are DFQATT and SNEGSKA (reference sequence). This CDR3 is built from 15 residues. After removal of 0 bases from V and 9 bases from J, the junction contained 5 bases not matched to a gene. The CDR3 sequence: CSARDTSGRAGEQFF. CDR3 DNA sequence: TGCAGTGCTAGAGATACTAGCGGGAGGGCCGGTGAGCAGTTCTTC.

The chain has TRBV11-3 and TRBJ2-1; 9 positions agree with TRBD2. CDR1 and CDR2 from the germline V gene are SGHNT and YENEEA. After removal of 5 bases from V and 5 bases from J, the junction contained 7 bases not matched to a gene. This CDR3 is built from 15 residues. The CDR3, as DNA: TGTGCCAGCAGCCTTAGCGGGAGCTCGCACAATGAGCAGTTCTTC. Translated, it gives CASSLSGSSHNEQFF.

This clonotype was counted a single time. The chain has TRBV2 and TRBJ2-7; weak D call: TRBD1 (5 bases). This CDR3 is 14 amino acids long. The germline V gene has CDR1 SNHLY and CDR2 FYNNEI. The V gene lost 4 bases and the J gene lost 5 bases, with 15 bases spanning the gap. Here the CDR3 DNA reads TGTGCCAGCAGTGTAGAGTCAGGGTACCACGAGCAGTACTTC. Protein sequence: CASSVESGYHEQYF.

The genes are TRBV6-1 and TRBJ2-5; 10 nucleotides agree with TRBD2. The length of the CDR3 is 15 residues. V lost 3 bases and J lost 2; bases outside the gene matches: 3. Germline V CDR1 and CDR2: MNHNS, SASEGT. CDR3 protein: CASSDLAGGQETQYF. CDR3 in DNA: TGTGCCAGCAGTGATTTAGCGGGAGGACAAGAGACCCAGTACTTC.

The V and J genes are TRBV28 and TRBJ1-2, with a possible D match to TRBD1 (5 bases). The germline gives CDR1 MDHEN, CDR2 SYDVKM. V was trimmed by 2 bases and J by 2 bases, leaving 6 bases between them. This CDR3 is 13 amino acids long. The CDR3 loop is CASSLAGNYGYTF. The CDR3 region has the DNA TGTGCCAGCAGTTTAGCAGGGAACTATGGCTACACCTTC.

The rearrangement uses TRBV7-8 and TRBJ2-7; no clear D gene. V was shortened by 8 bases and J by 3 bases, with 5 bases between the two germline ends. The CDR3 spans 10 residues. CDR1 SGHVS and CDR2 FQNEAQ come from the germline V gene. CDR3 sequence: CASGNYEQYF. CDR3 nucleotide sequence: TGTGCCAGCGGCAACTACGAGCAGTACTTC.

This chain joins TRBV7-2 and TRBJ1-5; unclear D gene. The ends were cut back, 3 bases at V and 3 bases at J, with 9 bases in the middle. The CDR3 has 14 amino acids. Germline CDR1 and CDR2: SGHTA and FQGNSA. The CDR3 region is CASSLSAPNQPQHF. CDR3 nucleotide sequence: TGTGCCAGCAGCTTGTCGGCCCCCAATCAGCCCCAGCATTTT. The complete variable domain, with remaining parts taken from reference TRBV7-2 and TRBJ1-5, reads GAGVSQSPSNKVTEKGKDVELRCDPISGHTALYWYRQSLGQGLEFLIYFQGNSAPDKSGLPSDRFSAERTGGSVSTLTIQRTQQEDSAVYLCASSLSAPNQPQHFGDGTRLSIL.

The gene calls are TRBV11-2 and TRBJ2-2, with unresolved D. Germline V gene lookup returns CDR1 SGHAT and CDR2 FQNNGV. This CDR3 comprises 15 residues. V was clipped by 7 bases and J by 0 bases, with 12 bases between them. The CDR3, as DNA: TGTGCCAGCATCGTGAACCGTGCGAACACCGGGGAGCTGTTTTTT. It is translated as CASIVNRANTGELFF.

The chain joins TRBV2 to TRBJ2-5; D unresolved. Looked up from germline, CDR1 is SNHLY and CDR2 is FYNNEI. V was clipped by 6 bases and J by 4 bases, with 3 bases between them. This CDR3 is 10 amino acids long. In DNA, the CDR3 is TGTGCCAGCAGAGGAGAGACCCAGTACTTC. It codes for CASRGETQYF.

This sequence joins TRBV5-1 and TRBJ2-7; D not certain. With 3 bases removed from V and 1 base from J, the gap between germline ends came to 5 bases. The V gene's germline CDR1 is SGHRS and CDR2 YFSETQ. The CDR3 is made up of 12 amino acids. CDR3 nucleotide sequence: TGCGCCAGCAGCTCACCATCCTACGAGCAGTACTTC. This codes for CASSSPSYEQYF. Looking up the rest from reference TRBV5-1 and TRBJ2-7 gives the full variable domain: KAGVTQTPRYLIKTRGQQVTLSCSPISGHRSVSWYQQTPGQGLQFLFEYFSETQRNKGNFPGRFSGRQFSNSRSEMNVSTLELGDSALYLCASSSPSYEQYFGPGTRLTVT.

This clonotype was seen only a few times. At one end, the junction sequence differs from germline, possibly due to a read error. CDR3 in amino acids: CASTLLGSTDTQYF. Here the CDR3 DNA reads TGTGCCAGCACCTTACTGGGTTCCACAGATACGCAGTATTTT. This rearrangement joins TRBV7-9 to TRBJ2-3; unclear D gene. Germline CDR1 is SEHNR and CDR2 is FQNEAQ (reference sequence). This CDR3 spans 14 amino acids.

The chain carries TRBV27 and TRBJ2-7, with a weak D call TRBD1 (6 bases). V lost 7 bases and J lost 5, with 15 bases in between. This CDR3 has 13 residues. Per germline, CDR1 MNHEY and CDR2 SMNVEV (reference sequence). CDR3 DNA sequence: TGTGCCAGCAAATCGGGACACCTTGACGAGCAGTACTTC. It encodes CASKSGHLDEQYF.

This clonotype has only a few counts. This chain uses TRBV20-1 with TRBJ2-3; D perhaps matches TRBD1 (5 bases). V was shortened by 3 bases and J by 0 bases, with 10 bases between the two germline ends. The germline gives CDR1 DFQATT, CDR2 SNEGSKA (reference sequence). The CDR3 length is 14 residues. The CDR3 reads CSARARGSTDTQYF. CDR3 DNA sequence: TGCAGTGCTAGGGCTAGGGGCAGCACAGATACGCAGTATTTT.

This clonotype was picked up one time. V is TRBV24-1 and J is TRBJ2-5, with a weak D call TRBD2 (6 bases). Germline CDR1 reads KGHDR; CDR2 reads SFDVKD. V was clipped by 5 bases and J by 4 bases, with 16 bases between them. This CDR3 spans 15 amino acids. The CDR3 DNA reads as TGTGCCACCAGTGTATCCAAGGGAGGTGTAGAGACCCAGTACTTC. It specifies CATSVSKGGVETQYF.

This clonotype was counted a single time. The J gene is TRBJ2-5, the V gene TRBV7-6; weak D call: TRBD2 (6 bases). The V and J ends lost 1 base and 4 bases respectively, with 10 bases between them. Per the germline V gene, CDR1 is SGHVS and CDR2 is FNYEAQ. The CDR3 runs 14 residues. CDR3 nucleotides: TGTGCCAGCAGCTTAGTCGGGAGCGGAGAGACCCAGTACTTC. Encoded protein: CASSLVGSGETQYF.

The V gene is TRBV30, the J gene TRBJ2-5; TRBD2 agrees at 7 bases. This CDR3 has 12 residues. The trim removed 6 bases at V and 5 bases at J, leaving 6 bases unmatched. Germline V lookup: CDR1 GTSNPN, CDR2 SVGIG (reference sequence). The CDR3 protein is CACNRGGETQYF. CDR3 DNA: TGTGCCTGCAACCGGGGAGGGGAGACCCAGTACTTC.

The chain employs TRBV20-1 and TRBJ2-1, with 14 bases identical to TRBD2. The germline CDR1 and CDR2 sequences are DFQATT and SNEGSKA (reference sequence). The CDR3 is made up of 17 amino acids. V lost 6 bases to trimming and J lost 1 base; unmatched junction nucleotides: 8. The CDR3 sequence is CSANPGLAGASYNEQFF. Here the CDR3 DNA reads TGCAGTGCAAACCCGGGACTAGCGGGAGCATCCTACAATGAGCAGTTCTTC.

CDR3 in amino acids: CSAVGTGGTGPQETQYF. In DNA form, the CDR3 reads TGCAGTGCGGTGGGGACAGGGGGTACGGGGCCTCAAGAGACCCAGTACTTC. The chain combines TRBV20-1 with TRBJ2-5, with TRBD1 identical over 11 bases. CDR1 and CDR2 from the germline V gene are DFQATT and SNEGSKA (reference sequence). Unmatched junction bases numbered 14, after V lost 6 bases and J lost 2 bases. This CDR3 is 17 amino acids long.

The chain couples TRBV11-2 to TRBJ2-2; a possible D gene is TRBD2 (6 bases). The CDR3 length is 15 residues. Germline values: CDR1 SGHAT, CDR2 FQNNGV. V lost 7 bases and J 8 bases, leaving 20 bases between the germline ends. CDR3 residues: CASTQRDSWVGELFF. Here the CDR3 DNA reads TGTGCCAGCACACAACGGGACTCGTGGGTTGGGGAGCTGTTTTTT.

The rearrangement joins TRBV19 to TRBJ2-3; 10 bases agree with TRBD1. The CDR3 spans 14 residues. Germline-derived CDR1 and CDR2 are LNHDA and SQIVND (reference sequence). Trimming at V came to 3 bases and at J to 5 bases, leaving 2 bases not matched to a gene. The CDR3 bases are TGTGCCAGTAGTATGGGACAGGGGTTAGATACGCAGTATTTT. Translating gives CASSMGQGLDTQYF.

The chain is built from TRBV20-1 and TRBJ2-3; 9 bases are shared with TRBD2. V dropped 3 bases and J dropped 3; count of bases not matched to a gene: 10. Germline assignment: CDR1 DFQATT and CDR2 SNEGSKA (reference sequence). The CDR3 extends over 16 amino acids. The DNA of the CDR3 is TGCAGTGCTAGGTGGACTAGCGCTGGACGGACAGATACGCAGTATTTT. Translating it yields CSARWTSAGRTDTQYF.

The chain employs TRBV6-2 or TRBV6-3 and TRBJ2-3, with 11 bases lining up with TRBD2. The germline gives CDR1 MNHEY, CDR2 SVGEGT. With 2 bases clipped from V and 0 bases from J, the junction kept 1 base outside the gene matches. The CDR3 spans 16 residues. The CDR3 sequence is CASSYGTSGSTDTQYF. The DNA of the CDR3 is TGTGCCAGCAGTTACGGGACTAGCGGCAGCACAGATACGCAGTATTTT.

The chain combines TRBV20-1 with TRBJ1-5; D is unresolved. The CDR3 is made up of 12 amino acids. Trimming shortened V by 3 bases and J by 6 bases, and 9 bases separated the two germline ends. Germline assignment: CDR1 DFQATT and CDR2 SNEGSKA (reference sequence). The CDR3 DNA sequence: TGCAGTGCTAGCAGTGAAAGTCAGCCCCAGCATTTT. Residues: CSASSESQPQHF.